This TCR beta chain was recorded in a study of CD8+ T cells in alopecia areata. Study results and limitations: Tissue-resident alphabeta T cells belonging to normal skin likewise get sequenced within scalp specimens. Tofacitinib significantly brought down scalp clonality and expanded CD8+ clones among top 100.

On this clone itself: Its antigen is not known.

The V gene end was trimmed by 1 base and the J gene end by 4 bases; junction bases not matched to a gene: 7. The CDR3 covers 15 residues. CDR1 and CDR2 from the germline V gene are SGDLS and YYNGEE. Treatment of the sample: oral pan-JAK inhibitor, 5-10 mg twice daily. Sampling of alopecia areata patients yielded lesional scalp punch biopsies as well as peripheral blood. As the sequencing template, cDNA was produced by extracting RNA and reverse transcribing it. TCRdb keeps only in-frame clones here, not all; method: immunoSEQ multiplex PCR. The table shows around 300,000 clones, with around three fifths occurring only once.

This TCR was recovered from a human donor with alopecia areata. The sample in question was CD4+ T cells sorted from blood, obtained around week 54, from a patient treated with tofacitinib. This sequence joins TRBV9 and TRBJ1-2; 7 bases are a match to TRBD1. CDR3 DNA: TGTGCCAGCAGCGTAACAGGGGAATATAGCTATGGCTACACCTTC. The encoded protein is CASSVTGEYSYGYTF.